These 5 T cell receptor beta chains were all obtained from the same sample, sequenced in a study of blood T cell repertoires in COVID-19. Sequenced by immunoSEQ multiplex PCR; TCRdb stores in-frame clones only, minus some. The table lists around 100,000 clones, more than 75% of them singletons. Sequences were obtained from peripheral blood. These TCRs come from a man between 65 and 85 years old with acute or convalescent COVID-19.

The chain is built from TRBV2 and TRBJ1-2, with D possibly being TRBD1 (6 bases). In germline, CDR1 is SNHLY, CDR2 FYNNEI. The germline V and J ends were trimmed by 1 base and 4 bases, with 16 bases remaining between them. CDR3 length equals 16 residues. As DNA, the CDR3 is TGTGCCAGCAGTGAAGTGGGGGCAGACCTAACCTATGGCTACACCTTC. This codes for CASSEVGADLTYGYTF.

The rearrangement joins TRBV7-2 to TRBJ1-1; TRBD1 is a possible D gene (5 bases). Germline-derived CDR1 and CDR2 are SGHTA and FQGNSA. The CDR3 length is 15 residues. Trimming shortened V by 5 bases and J by 5 bases, and 18 bases separated the two germline ends. The DNA of the CDR3 is TGTGCCAGCAGCCCCCACCGGATGGGGCGGACTGAAGCTTTCTTT. Encoded protein: CASSPHRMGRTEAFF.

Comments on this clone: Sequence at one end of the junction differs from germline and may be a read error. V is TRBV5-1 and J is TRBJ2-3; TRBD2 might be the D (6 bases). The germline V gene has CDR1 SGHRS and CDR2 YFSETQ. The CDR3 contains 15 residues. The chain's CDR3 is CASSLNLASIDTQYF. In DNA form, the CDR3 reads TGCGCCAGCAGCTTGAACCTAGCGAGCATAGATACGCAGTATTTT. The variable domain in full, with the rest retrieved from reference TRBV5-1 and TRBJ2-3, is KAGVTQTPRYLIKTRGQQVTLSCSPISGHRSVSWYQQTPGQGLQFLFEYFSETQRNKGNFPGRFSGRQFSNSRSEMNVSTLELGDSALYLCASSLNLASIDTQYFGPGTRLTVL.

The chain employs TRBV30 and TRBJ2-1; TRBD2 matches at 7 bases. After removal of 4 bases from V and 1 base from J, the junction contained 1 base not matched to a gene. Looked up from germline, CDR1 is GTSNPN and CDR2 is SVGIG (reference sequence). The CDR3 has 13 amino acids. The chain's CDR3 is CAWISGSYNEQFF. In DNA, the CDR3 is TGTGCCTGGATTAGCGGGTCCTACAATGAGCAGTTCTTC.

This chain joins TRBV28 and TRBJ2-2; 7 positions agree with TRBD2. The V gene's germline CDR1 is MDHEN and CDR2 SYDVKM. The V segment lost 2 bases and the J segment 9 bases; nucleotides outside the gene matches: 6. The CDR3 covers 14 residues. The CDR3 DNA reads TGTGCCAGCAGTTTACCGGGAGGCCCTAGGGAGCTGTTTTTT. It specifies CASSLPGGPRELFF.